The source of this T cell receptor beta chain is a study of cytomegalovirus exposure and HLA in healthy donors. Study-level points and caveats: The study put 150 or so TCR beta chains on its list as cytomegalovirus-associated.

V shed 5 bases, J shed 0 bases, and the junction held 13 bases outside the gene matches. The CDR3 loop spans 18 amino acids. The germline V gene has CDR1 SGHRS and CDR2 YFSETQ. This table comes from immunoSEQ multiplex PCR, and its TCRdb copy is limited to in-frame clones, with some not included. The sample consists of 110,000 to 150,000 clones, about 95% of them appearing once. In the case of this clone: Its antigen is unidentified.

The material sequenced was PBMCs. The receptor was derived from a man aged 18 to 30 in good health and CMV-seropositive. V gene TRBV5-1 combines with J gene TRBJ2-3, with 9 positions matching TRBD2. The CDR3 DNA follows: TGCGCCAGCAGGGGCGGGAGGGCGAACCGTCCCAGCACAGATACGCAGTATTTT. This encodes CASRGGRANRPSTDTQYF.